This T cell receptor (beta chain) was sequenced for a study of shared clonotypes between healthy human individuals. Measured with immunoSEQ multiplex PCR; TCRdb has only the in-frame clones, and not every one. This table holds around 1,000,000 clones, approximately 75% found once. This clone appeared once. What it recognizes is unknown. Study observations and caveats: Rarefaction showed sorted-subset sequencing was incomplete despite large depth.

Looked up from germline, CDR1 is SNHLY and CDR2 is FYNNEI. J lost 8 bases, V lost 4 bases, and 3 bases had no gene match. This CDR3 has 13 amino acids. The sequenced material came from memory CD4+ T cells from PBMCs. Subset: CD45RA-negative fraction. The sequence was obtained from a man aged 18-30 years in good health. Some clones in this sample may be carry-over from other donors' samples. The chain links TRBV2 to TRBJ1-4; the match to TRBD1 covers 8 bases. DNA for the CDR3: TGTGCCAGCAGTGGACAGGGGAGAGAAAAACTGTTTTTT. Translation gives CASSGQGREKLFF. The full variable domain, with the rest looked up from reference TRBV2 and TRBJ1-4, is EPEVTQTPSHQVTQMGQEVILRCVPISNHLYFYWYRQILGQKVEFLVSFYNNEISEKSEIFDDQFSVERPDGSNFTLKIRSTKLEDSAMYFCASSGQGREKLFFGSGTQLSVL.